The clone carrying this T cell receptor beta chain was observed a single time. Antigen unknown. PCR was performed using 60 Vbeta and 13 Jbeta primers. As processed by the authors: Among the unique TCR beta chains that a later analysis counted, about 85 million in all, around 11 million were shared. Only in-frame clones appear in the TCRdb table, and some are missing; sequencing was by immunoSEQ multiplex PCR. Clone size and the V and J calls come from that table; the DNA yielded D and trimming. Counted here are 150,000 to 200,000 clones, 65% to 85% occurring once; the ten biggest clones make up approximately 6%. This entry is derived from a study of cytomegalovirus exposure and HLA in healthy donors. Notes on the study in general: Earlier analysis looked at TCR beta V segments, and most were productive about 90% or about 30% of the time. When a later analysis was performed, an Asian-associated ancestry cluster reportedly had fewer N-insertions than the roughly 700-donor mean. In a later analysis, a missense DCLRE1C variant was linked to TCR beta V- and J-gene trimming.

CDR1 and CDR2 from the germline V gene are MNHEY and SMNVEV (reference sequence). CDR3 length: 14 residues. Trimming removed 6 bases at V and 0 bases at J, with 6 bases between. V gene TRBV27 combines with J gene TRBJ2-6; D gene unclear. The specimen sequenced was PBMCs. The origin of this receptor is a woman aged 30 to 39 in good health and CMV-seropositive. In nucleotides, the CDR3 is TGTGCCAGCAGCCTCAGCTCTGGGGCCAACGTCCTGACTTTC. Translating it yields CASSLSSGANVLTF.